The 4 T cell receptor beta chains given below trace back to one sample, sequenced in a study of cytomegalovirus exposure and HLA in healthy donors. Primers included in the PCR were 60 Vbeta and 13 Jbeta primers. This table comes from immunoSEQ multiplex PCR, and its TCRdb copy is limited to in-frame clones, with some not included. The sample records about 170,000 clones, 75% to 90% being singletons. The specimen was PBMCs. The receptor set was obtained from a boy aged 2 to 10 in good health and CMV-seronegative.

V usage is TRBV30 and J usage is TRBJ2-5, with D perhaps matching TRBD1 (5 bases). Trimming left V 1 base short and J 5 bases short, with 11 bases between. Looked up from germline, CDR1 is GTSNPN and CDR2 is SVGIG (reference sequence). This CDR3 region has 13 residues. The CDR3 DNA is TGTGCCTGGAGTGACCGGACATGGGAGACCCAGTACTTC. Residues: CAWSDRTWETQYF.

The chain employs TRBV30 and TRBJ1-1; 7 bases map to TRBD1. In germline, CDR1 is GTSNPN, CDR2 SVGIG (reference sequence). V shed 0 bases and J 7 bases; nucleotides not matched to a gene: 2. This CDR3 spans 12 amino acids. The CDR3 nucleotides read TGTGCCTGGAGTGTGGGGGACAGTGAAGCTTTCTTT. Amino acids: CAWSVGDSEAFF.

In its sample, this clone was seen a few times. J is TRBJ2-3 and V is TRBV11-1; 8 bases match TRBD1. The J segment lost 6 bases and the V segment lost 4 bases, leaving 3 bases of the junction unmatched. The CDR3 sequence is 13 residues long. Germline V gene sequence: CDR1 SGHAT, CDR2 FQDESV (reference sequence). CDR3 sequence reads: CASSSNRGDTQYF. CDR3 DNA sequence: TGTGCCAGCAGCTCGAACAGGGGGGATACGCAGTATTTT.

The V call is TRBV21-1, the J call TRBJ2-7; TRBD2, the table's D call, was not compared with the DNA. TRBV21-1 corresponds to a pseudogene. CDR3 size: 15 residues. The chain's CDR3 is CASTLGEGDYYEQYF. CDR3 coding DNA: TGTGCCAGCACCCTAGGGGAGGGGGACTACTACGAGCAGTACTTC.